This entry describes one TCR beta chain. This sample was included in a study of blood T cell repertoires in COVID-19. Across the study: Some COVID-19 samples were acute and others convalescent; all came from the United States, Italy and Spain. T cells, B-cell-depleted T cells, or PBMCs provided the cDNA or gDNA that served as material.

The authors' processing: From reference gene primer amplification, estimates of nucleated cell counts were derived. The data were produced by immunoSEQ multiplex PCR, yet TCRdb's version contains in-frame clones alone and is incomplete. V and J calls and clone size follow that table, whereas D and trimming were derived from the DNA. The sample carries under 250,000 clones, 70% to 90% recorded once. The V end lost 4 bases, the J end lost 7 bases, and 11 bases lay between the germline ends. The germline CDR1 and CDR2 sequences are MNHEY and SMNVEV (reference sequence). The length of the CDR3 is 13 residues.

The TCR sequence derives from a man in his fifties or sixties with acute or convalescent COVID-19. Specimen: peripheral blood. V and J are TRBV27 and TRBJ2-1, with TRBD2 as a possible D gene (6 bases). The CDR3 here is CASSWDSGNEQFF. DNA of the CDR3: TGTGCCAGCAGTTGGGATAGCGGAAATGAGCAGTTCTTC.